This T cell receptor (beta chain) was sequenced during a study of T cell clonality in common variable immunodeficiency. Study outcomes and limitations: Shared TCRbeta clones were fewer between CVID subjects than controls.

Profiled with immunoSEQ multiplex PCR; TCRdb holds only in-frame clones, not every one. This set yields approximately 75,000 clones and no singletons; the top ten hold around 0.87%. This clone was seen ten or more times. The target antigen is unknown. The read halts 3 residues ahead of the CDR3 end, with the missing end drawn from the germline J gene. The CDR3 contains 13 residues. V was clipped by 4 bases and J by 6 bases; unmatched bases: 3. Germline V gene data show CDR1 as SEHNR and CDR2 as FQNEAQ (reference sequence). The sample comprised peripheral blood mononuclear cells. V usage is TRBV7-9 and J usage is TRBJ2-1; 7 bases agree with TRBD2. The source of this sequence is a person aged 18 to 70 in good health. CDR3 bases read: TGTGCCAGCAGCTCGACTAGCTCCAATGAG. Translation: CASSSTSSNE. The full-length CDR3 reads as CASSSTSSNEQFF.